The present TCR beta chain was sequenced within a study of blood T cell repertoires in COVID-19. Looking at the study overall: Italy, Spain and the United States were the sources of the convalescent and acute COVID-19 samples. Sources were T cells, B-cell-depleted T cells, or PBMCs; the material itself was cDNA or gDNA.

This clone has just one count. This CDR3 contains 16 residues. Germline values: CDR1 SGDLS, CDR2 YYNGEE. V trimming: 3 bases; J trimming: 2 bases; junction bases outside the gene matches: 7. Original processing notes: Cell counts per sample came from amplifying reference gene primers. The data were produced by immunoSEQ multiplex PCR, yet TCRdb's version contains in-frame clones alone and is incomplete. Clonal size and the V and J genes are those of that table, whereas D and trimming came from the DNA. The sample yields about 220,000 clones, around 83% seen once. The rearrangement links TRBV9 to TRBJ2-3; 9 positions agree with TRBD2. The sample comprised PBMCs or T cells enriched from blood (not recorded which). The receptor was derived from a woman in her 40s with acute COVID-19. The chain's CDR3 is CASSAGLAPYTDTQYF. The CDR3 nucleotides read TGTGCCAGCAGCGCCGGACTAGCGCCCTACACAGATACGCAGTATTTT.